What follows are 23 T cell receptor beta chains derived from one specimen sequenced in a study of T cell responses to AZD1222 COVID-19 vaccine. Profiling relied on immunoSEQ multiplex PCR, and the TCRdb table lists in-frame clones only, not all of them. The table includes some 47,000 clones, 80% to 90% detected once. The sample was peripheral blood, taken 28 days after the second AZD1222 dose. All receptors come from an adult who received the AZD1222 COVID-19 vaccine.

CDR3 sequence: CASTDPGIARTGELFF. DNA of the CDR3: TGTGCCAGCACCGACCCCGGCATAGCTCGGACCGGGGAGCTGTTTTTT. The chain recombines TRBV11-2 with TRBJ2-2; no firm D call. CDR1 is SGHAT and CDR2 is FQNNGV in the germline V gene. V gave up 7 bases and J gave up 5 bases, with 20 bases separating them. This CDR3 spans 16 amino acids.

The chain recombines TRBV5-6 with TRBJ2-7; tentatively, D is TRBD1 (5 bases). V lost 1 base to trimming and J lost 3 bases, with 5 bases between them. Germline assignment: CDR1 SGHDT and CDR2 YYEEEE. This CDR3 comprises 12 residues. CDR3 sequence reads: CASSLQGYEQYF. CDR3 in DNA: TGTGCCAGCAGCTTGCAGGGCTACGAGCAGTACTTC.

The chain combines TRBV24-1 with TRBJ2-3; 7 positions match TRBD1. Germline trimming cut 1 base from V and 3 bases from J; bases unmatched to any gene: 6. This CDR3 spans 16 amino acids. CDR1 and CDR2 from the germline V gene are KGHDR and SFDVKD. The CDR3 spells CATSDFGRGSTDTQYF. For the CDR3, the DNA is TGTGCCACCAGTGATTTTGGCAGGGGGAGTACAGATACGCAGTATTTT.

This rearrangement joins TRBV29-1 to TRBJ2-7, with a weak D call TRBD1 (5 bases). V lost 6 bases to trimming and J lost 3 bases, with 6 bases between them. Germline lookup yields CDR1 SQVTM and CDR2 ANQGSEA. There are 10 residues in the CDR3. The CDR3 coding sequence is TGCAGCGTCCAGGGCTACGAGCAGTACTTC. This codes for CSVQGYEQYF.

The J gene is TRBJ1-3, the V gene TRBV2, with TRBD1 as a possible D gene (6 bases). With 3 bases removed from V and 0 bases from J, the gap between germline ends came to 9 bases. The CDR3 has 15 amino acids. The germline V gene encodes CDR1 SNHLY and CDR2 FYNNEI. CDR3 nucleotides: TGTGCCAGCAGTGAGGGGGCCCGCTCTGGAAACACCATATATTTT. This sequence encodes CASSEGARSGNTIYF. The complete variable domain, with remaining parts taken from reference TRBV2 and TRBJ1-3, reads EPEVTQTPSHQVTQMGQEVILRCVPISNHLYFYWYRQILGQKVEFLVSFYNNEISEKSEIFDDQFSVERPDGSNFTLKIRSTKLEDSAMYFCASSEGARSGNTIYFGEGSWLTVV.

This chain joins TRBV28 and TRBJ1-5, with D tentatively TRBD1 (5 bases). Germline lookup yields CDR1 MDHEN and CDR2 SYDVKM. This CDR3 region has 14 residues. Trimming shortened V by 6 bases and J by 6 bases, and 15 bases separated the two germline ends. CDR3 amino acids: CASSLGHLGQPQHF. In DNA, the CDR3 is TGTGCCAGCAGCCTGGGGCACTTAGGTCAGCCCCAGCATTTT.

This clone was counted between two and nine times. V and J are TRBV27 and TRBJ2-7; D is unclear. Germline CDR1 reads MNHEY; CDR2 reads SMNVEV (reference sequence). This CDR3 is built from 14 residues. V was cut by 2 bases and J by 1 base, with 9 bases left in between. The CDR3 DNA sequence: TGTGCCAGCAGTTTAAGTGACCGTTCCTACGAGCAGTACTTC. Protein sequence: CASSLSDRSYEQYF.

In regard to this clone: Relative to the germline gene, one junction end is altered; a read error may explain this. V and J are TRBV7-7 and TRBJ2-2; unclear D gene. Germline assignment: CDR1 SSHAT and CDR2 FNYEAQ (reference sequence). This CDR3 comprises 13 residues. CDR3 DNA sequence: TGTGCTAGCAGCCCCCAGGAAACCGGGGAGCTGTTTTTT. This encodes CASSPQETGELFF.

This clone was counted between two and nine times. V usage is TRBV3-1 (or the pseudogene TRBV3-2) and J usage is TRBJ1-6; D is unclear. Germline lookup yields CDR1 LGHDT and CDR2 YNNKEL (reference sequence). This CDR3 has 13 amino acids. The V end lost 4 bases, the J end lost 5 bases, and 6 bases lay between the germline ends. CDR3 bases: TGTGCCAGCAGCCTTGCTAATAATTCACCCCTCCACTTT. It translates to CASSLANNSPLHF.

The chain couples TRBV20-1 to TRBJ1-5; D gene uncertain. In germline, CDR1 is DFQATT, CDR2 SNEGSKA (reference sequence). CDR3 size: 13 residues. The germline V and J ends were trimmed by 3 bases and 4 bases, with 10 bases remaining between them. The CDR3 DNA sequence: TGCAGTGCTAGTCAAGCAGAAAATCAGCCCCAGCATTTT. Protein: CSASQAENQPQHF.

The chain is built from TRBV11-2 and TRBJ1-5; the D is unclear. Trimming took 0 bases from V and 5 from J, leaving 5 bases between them. The germline gives CDR1 SGHAT, CDR2 FQNNGV. CDR3 size: 13 residues. The CDR3, as DNA: TGTGCCAGCAGCTTAGAGGGTTATCAGCCCCAGCATTTT. Its translation: CASSLEGYQPQHF.

The chain combines TRBV25-1 with TRBJ2-3; 7 bases map to TRBD1. The J segment lost 3 bases and the V segment lost 4 bases, leaving 7 bases of the junction unmatched. Per germline, CDR1 MGHDK and CDR2 SYGVNS. This CDR3 spans 15 amino acids. The CDR3 reads CASSGTGSGTDTQYF. Here the CDR3 DNA reads TGTGCCAGCAGTGGGACAGGAAGTGGGACAGATACGCAGTATTTT.

The chain employs TRBV3-1 (or the pseudogene TRBV3-2) and TRBJ2-2; no definite D call. Trimming shortened V by 6 bases and J by 6 bases, and 5 bases separated the two germline ends. CDR1 and CDR2 (germline): LGHDT, YNNKEL (reference sequence). The CDR3 totals 11 residues. This CDR3 is CASRDAGELFF. CDR3 coding DNA: TGTGCCAGCAGGGACGCCGGGGAGCTGTTTTTT.

This clone was detected a few times. This chain links TRBV5-1 with TRBJ1-1, with D maybe TRBD1 (5 bases). The V end lost 4 bases, the J end lost 7 bases, and 11 bases lay between the germline ends. The germline gives CDR1 SGHRS, CDR2 YFSETQ. This CDR3 has 12 residues. The CDR3 here is CASSVGVGEAFF. The CDR3, as DNA: TGCGCCAGCAGCGTAGGGGTAGGTGAAGCTTTCTTT.

This chain uses TRBV2 with TRBJ1-2, with unresolved D. The CDR3 is 12 residues long. CDR1 SNHLY and CDR2 FYNNEI come from the germline V gene. The germline V and J ends were trimmed by 6 bases and 8 bases, with 13 bases remaining between them. The CDR3 DNA is TGTGCCAGCAGACAAACCCCGATCGGCTACACCTTC. Translation gives CASRQTPIGYTF.

This chain links TRBV27 with TRBJ1-1; TRBD1 matches 7 bases. This CDR3 has 13 residues. V trimming: 3 bases; J trimming: 9 bases; junction bases outside the gene matches: 7. Germline CDR1 is MNHEY and CDR2 is SMNVEV (reference sequence). CDR3 loop: CASSFRGQRQAFF. For the CDR3, the DNA is TGTGCCAGCAGTTTTCGGGGACAGAGACAAGCTTTCTTT.

A few counts support this clone. The chain couples TRBV27 to TRBJ1-2; a weak D match, TRBD1 (6 bases). V was shortened by 5 bases and J by 7 bases, with 20 bases between the two germline ends. Germline V CDR1 and CDR2: MNHEY, SMNVEV (reference sequence). This CDR3 has 15 residues. CDR3 sequence reads: CASSKGTRGVSGYTF. In DNA form, the CDR3 reads TGTGCCAGCAGTAAGGGGACACGCGGCGTCTCTGGCTACACCTTC.

The chain has TRBV30 and TRBJ2-2; no firm D call. CDR1 is GTSNPN, CDR2 SVGIG, per germline (reference sequence). The V end lost 6 bases, the J end lost 0 bases, and 17 bases lay between the germline ends. The CDR3 loop spans 16 amino acids. The CDR3 is CACPARKPTNTGELFF. CDR3 in DNA: TGTGCCTGCCCGGCGAGAAAACCCACGAACACCGGGGAGCTGTTTTTT.

The chain links TRBV5-1 to TRBJ2-7; 7 bases map to TRBD2. Trimming cost V 7 bases and J 0 bases; bases outside gene matches: 10. The CDR3 has 15 amino acids. Germline V CDR1 and CDR2: SGHRS, YFSETQ. The CDR3 loop reads CASGAGVGTSYEQYF. The CDR3 nucleotides are TGCGCCAGCGGGGCGGGAGTGGGGACCTCCTACGAGCAGTACTTC. Full variable domain (remainder filled in from reference TRBV5-1 and TRBJ2-7): KAGVTQTPRYLIKTRGQQVTLSCSPISGHRSVSWYQQTPGQGLQFLFEYFSETQRNKGNFPGRFSGRQFSNSRSEMNVSTLELGDSALYLCASGAGVGTSYEQYFGPGTRLTVT.

This clone was picked up a small number of times. This chain connects TRBV5-1 to TRBJ1-1; D unclear. Germline CDR1 SGHRS, CDR2 YFSETQ. The CDR3 has 14 residues. Trimming cost V 2 bases and J 2 bases, with 10 bases left between them. In nucleotides, the CDR3 is TGCGCCAGCAGCTTCTCGAGCGGAAACACTGAAGCTTTCTTT. The encoded protein is CASSFSSGNTEAFF.

The chain is built from TRBV29-1 and TRBJ2-6; D is possibly TRBD1 (5 bases). Trimming took off 5 bases at V and 2 bases at J, with 7 bases between the two ends. The CDR3 is made up of 13 amino acids. Germline V gene sequence: CDR1 SQVTM, CDR2 ANQGSEA. In DNA, the CDR3 is TGCAGCGTTCAAGGGGCTGGGGCCAACGTCCTGACTTTC. It codes for CSVQGAGANVLTF.

The chain joins TRBV7-9 to TRBJ2-3; 7 bases agree with TRBD2. V lost 5 bases, J lost 0 bases, and 5 bases stayed unmatched. The CDR3 runs to 15 residues. Germline loops: CDR1 SEHNR, CDR2 FQNEAQ (reference sequence). The CDR3 region is CASSLLAVSTDTQYF. The CDR3 bases are TGTGCCAGCAGCCTGCTAGCGGTTAGCACAGATACGCAGTATTTT.

This chain joins TRBV30 and TRBJ2-3, with 7 bases identical to TRBD1. The CDR3 extends over 12 amino acids. Germline V gene lookup returns CDR1 GTSNPN and CDR2 SVGIG (reference sequence). With 5 bases clipped from V and 3 bases from J, the junction kept 2 bases outside the gene matches. The CDR3 bases are TGTGCCTGGTCGACAGGGACAGATACGCAGTATTTT. Translating gives CAWSTGTDTQYF.